Shown below are 30 T cell receptor beta chains from a single sample sequenced in a study of neoadjuvant anti-PD-1 for oral cavity cancer. Indicated time point: after neoadjuvant nivolumab, at surgical resection. This table comes from immunoSEQ multiplex PCR, and its TCRdb copy is limited to in-frame clones, with some not included. This sample carries 55,000 to 80,000 clones, approximately 87% of them seen once, and the ten largest clones take 2.5% to 3%. The source was PBMCs, collected after nivolumab (anti-PD-1) treatment. These receptors were collected from a person aged 40 to 85 with oral cavity squamous cell carcinoma.

This clone was found a few times. The rearrangement uses TRBV2 and TRBJ1-1; 7 positions match TRBD1. The ends lost 6 bases at V and 4 bases at J; junction bases unmatched: 8. CDR1 is SNHLY, CDR2 FYNNEI, per germline. The CDR3 extends over 14 amino acids. CDR3 residues: CASSTLTGLTEAFF. The CDR3 DNA reads as TGTGCCAGCAGCACTTTGACAGGGCTCACTGAAGCTTTCTTT.

The gene calls are TRBV27 and TRBJ1-2; a weak D match, TRBD1 (5 bases). Germline CDR1 is MNHEY and CDR2 is SMNVEV (reference sequence). This CDR3 region has 14 residues. The V gene lost 5 bases and the J gene lost 5 bases, with 15 bases spanning the gap. For the CDR3, the DNA is TGTGCCAGCAGTCCTCAGACAGAGACTTATGGCTACACCTTC. Encoded protein: CASSPQTETYGYTF.

A word on this clone: Other DNA sequences within the sample encode an identical CDR3. V and J are TRBV4-2 and TRBJ1-3, with D perhaps matching TRBD1 (6 bases). Germline lookup yields CDR1 LGHNA and CDR2 YNFKEQ. Trimming took 1 base from V and 2 from J, leaving 9 bases between them. This CDR3 spans 15 amino acids. CDR3 residues: CASSQVTGAGNTIYF. The DNA for the CDR3 is TGTGCCAGCAGCCAAGTGACAGGAGCTGGAAACACCATATATTTT.

V gene TRBV30 combines with J gene TRBJ2-3; D may correspond to TRBD1 or TRBD2 (6 bases each). V was clipped by 1 base and J by 10 bases, with 18 bases between them. Germline V gene sequence: CDR1 GTSNPN, CDR2 SVGIG (reference sequence). This CDR3 has 14 residues. The CDR3 DNA follows: TGTGCCTGGAGTGAAGGGGGACTCTTGCCGGCGCAGTATTTT. Its protein is CAWSEGGLLPAQYF.

This clone has just one count. The chain joins TRBV6-5 to TRBJ1-4; weak D call: TRBD1 (6 bases). Germline-derived CDR1 and CDR2 are MNHEY and SVGAGI. Trimming shortened V by 0 bases and J by 4 bases, and 9 bases separated the two germline ends. CDR3 length: 15 amino acids. The CDR3 sequence: CASSYSAGDNEKLFF. DNA for the CDR3: TGTGCCAGCAGTTACTCGGCAGGGGATAATGAAAAACTGTTTTTT.

The rearrangement joins TRBV2 to TRBJ2-1, with D tentatively TRBD1 or TRBD2 (5 bases each). The CDR3 has 12 amino acids. Germline CDR1 is SNHLY and CDR2 is FYNNEI. The V and J ends lost 7 bases and 10 bases respectively, with 14 bases between them. The CDR3 sequence is CASTRARGEQFF. CDR3 nucleotide sequence: TGTGCCAGCACCAGGGCGCGAGGGGAGCAGTTCTTC.

The chain is built from TRBV7-6 and TRBJ2-7; TRBD1 is a possible D gene (6 bases). CDR3 length equals 12 residues. Germline values: CDR1 SGHVS, CDR2 FNYEAQ. V shed 5 bases and J shed 6 bases, with 11 bases lying between them. CDR3 amino acids: CASSVTGFEQYF. DNA for the CDR3: TGTGCCAGCAGCGTTACAGGGTTCGAGCAGTACTTC.

This sequence joins TRBV5-6 and TRBJ2-1; possibly TRBD2 for D (5 bases). There are 15 residues in the CDR3. With 4 bases removed from V and 3 bases from J, the gap between germline ends came to 14 bases. Germline lookup yields CDR1 SGHDT and CDR2 YYEEEE. DNA of the CDR3: TGTGCCAGCAGCCGTGAGGGCAGTTACTACAATGAGCAGTTCTTC. Amino acid sequence: CASSREGSYYNEQFF.

This clone was seen a handful of times. The chain has TRBV7-8 and TRBJ2-7, with D perhaps TRBD2 (6 bases). The CDR3 extends over 19 amino acids. V dropped 1 base and J dropped 0 bases, with 22 bases sitting between them. Germline V gene lookup returns CDR1 SGHVS and CDR2 FQNEAQ. In nucleotides, the CDR3 is TGTGCCAGCAGCTTAGGATTGGGGCGGTCGAGACTAGACTCCTACGAGCAGTACTTC. Its protein is CASSLGLGRSRLDSYEQYF.

This clone was detected a few times. The chain couples TRBV7-9 to TRBJ1-6; D uncertain. V shed 1 base and J shed 12 bases, with 7 bases lying between them. CDR3 length: 12 residues. In germline, CDR1 is SEHNR, CDR2 FQNEAQ (reference sequence). DNA of the CDR3: TGTGCCAGCAGCTTAGTGGGAGAACCCCTCCACTTT. The encoded protein is CASSLVGEPLHF.

The V call is TRBV7-8, the J call TRBJ2-5; D gene uncertain. This CDR3 spans 13 amino acids. Germline assignment: CDR1 SGHVS and CDR2 FQNEAQ. V was trimmed by 0 bases and J by 1 base, leaving 3 bases between them. The CDR3 spells CASSLASQETQYF. DNA of the CDR3: TGTGCCAGCAGCTTAGCGTCCCAAGAGACCCAGTACTTC.

This chain joins TRBV5-1 and TRBJ2-2, with 9 bases identical to TRBD2. The CDR3 is 17 residues long. Germline CDR1 SGHRS, CDR2 YFSETQ. After removal of 0 bases from V and 2 bases from J, the junction contained 5 bases not matched to a gene. CDR3 protein: CASSLVAGGPNTGELFF. In DNA form, the CDR3 reads TGCGCCAGCAGCTTGGTTGCGGGAGGGCCCAACACCGGGGAGCTGTTTTTT. The full variable domain, its missing parts supplied by reference TRBV5-1 and TRBJ2-2, is KAGVTQTPRYLIKTRGQQVTLSCSPISGHRSVSWYQQTPGQGLQFLFEYFSETQRNKGNFPGRFSGRQFSNSRSEMNVSTLELGDSALYLCASSLVAGGPNTGELFFGEGSRLTVL.

The chain joins TRBV10-2 to TRBJ1-4; no clear D gene. Trimming cost V 2 bases and J 5 bases, with 6 bases left between them. From germline, CDR1 is WSHSY and CDR2 SAAADI. The CDR3 runs to 13 residues. The CDR3: CASSERSNEKLFF. As DNA, the CDR3 is TGCGCCAGCAGTGAGAGGTCCAATGAAAAACTGTTTTTT.

The CDR3 protein is CASSLGWPVLTHEQFF. CDR3 DNA sequence: TGTGCCAGCAGCTTAGGTTGGCCAGTCCTTACCCATGAGCAGTTCTTC. The chain combines TRBV7-9 with TRBJ2-1; the D is unclear. Germline V gene data show CDR1 as SEHNR and CDR2 as FQNEAQ (reference sequence). This CDR3 has 16 residues. V lost 1 base to trimming and J lost 8 bases, with 18 bases between them.

The genes are TRBV6-4 and TRBJ1-5, with no clear D. The CDR3 runs 13 residues. V dropped 4 bases and J dropped 4 bases, with 8 bases sitting between them. Germline CDR1 is MRHNA and CDR2 is SNTAGT. CDR3 nucleotide sequence: TGTGCCAGCAGTGTGGAGGAAAATCAGCCCCAGCATTTT. Translated, it gives CASSVEENQPQHF.

V gene TRBV4-1 combines with J gene TRBJ2-7, with 7 positions matching TRBD1. With 1 base clipped from V and 2 bases from J, the junction kept 2 bases outside the gene matches. Germline V gene sequence: CDR1 MGHRA, CDR2 YSYEKL. The CDR3 spans 14 residues. CDR3 nucleotides: TGCGCCAGCAGCCAAGCTGGACAGGCCTACGAGCAGTACTTC. It is translated as CASSQAGQAYEQYF.

The chain combines TRBV5-1 with TRBJ2-2; D may be TRBD2 (5 bases). Germline CDR1 and CDR2: SGHRS and YFSETQ. The CDR3 covers 18 residues. V was cut by 2 bases and J by 0 bases, with 17 bases left in between. In DNA form, the CDR3 reads TGCGCCAGCAGCTTTGAGGGTTCCGGACCCCCGAACACCGGGGAGCTGTTTTTT. Protein product: CASSFEGSGPPNTGELFF.

The chain links TRBV4-2 to TRBJ2-1; tentatively, D is TRBD2 (6 bases). Trimming removed 4 bases at V and 0 bases at J, with 16 bases between. The CDR3 contains 17 residues. Germline V lookup: CDR1 LGHNA, CDR2 YNFKEQ. CDR3 DNA sequence: TGTGCCAGCAGCCGCGAGGGGCGGGGTTTCTCCTACAATGAGCAGTTCTTC. Translation gives CASSREGRGFSYNEQFF.

The chain recombines TRBV12-5 with TRBJ1-5; no definite D call. The V gene lost 6 bases and the J gene lost 5 bases, with 14 bases spanning the gap. Germline values: CDR1 LGHNT, CDR2 FRNRAP. This CDR3 has 14 residues. The CDR3: CASGEREKDQPQHF. As DNA, the CDR3 is TGTGCTAGTGGCGAACGGGAAAAGGATCAGCCCCAGCATTTT.

This chain joins TRBV15 and TRBJ1-5; TRBD1 matches 7 bases. Germline lookup yields CDR1 LNHNV and CDR2 YYDKDF (reference sequence). The CDR3 consists of 14 residues. Trimming took 5 bases from V and 4 from J; bases not matched to a gene: 5. The CDR3 DNA reads as TGTGCCACCAGCGGGGACAGAGCTAATCAGCCCCAGCATTTT. As protein: CATSGDRANQPQHF.

V usage is TRBV5-4 and J usage is TRBJ2-1; 7 bases are shared with TRBD1. The J segment lost 3 bases and the V segment lost 2 bases, leaving 2 bases of the junction unmatched. The CDR3 runs 14 residues. Per the germline V gene, CDR1 is SGHNT and CDR2 is YYREEE (reference sequence). Here the CDR3 reads CASSLGGSYNEQFF. Written as DNA, the CDR3 is TGTGCCAGCAGCTTAGGGGGCAGCTACAATGAGCAGTTCTTC.

This chain connects TRBV27 to TRBJ2-7, with 9 bases fitting TRBD1. The germline gives CDR1 MNHEY, CDR2 SMNVEV (reference sequence). This CDR3 spans 14 amino acids. The trim removed 5 bases at V and 6 bases at J, leaving 8 bases unmatched. CDR3 loop: CASSTGTGRREQYF. In nucleotides, the CDR3 is TGTGCCAGCAGTACCGGGACAGGGCGCCGCGAGCAGTACTTC.

Comment on this clone: Compared with germline, one end of the junction differs, possibly owing to a read error. The gene calls are TRBV7-9 and TRBJ1-2, with D tentatively TRBD1 (6 bases). The CDR3 is made up of 14 amino acids. CDR1 and CDR2 (germline): SEHNR, FQNEAQ (reference sequence). Here the CDR3 DNA reads TGTGCCAGCAGCTTAGGGACAGACCTCTATCGCTACACCTTC. This sequence encodes CASSLGTDLYRYTF. Drawing the rest from reference TRBV7-9 and TRBJ1-2, the complete variable domain is DTGVSQNPRHKITKRGQNVTFRCDPISEHNRLYWYRQTLGQGPEFLTYFQNEAQLEKSRLLSDRFSAERPKGSFSTLEIQRTEQGDSAMYLCASSLGTDLYRYTFGSGTRLTVV.

CDR3 protein: CAAGNTEAFF. The CDR3 DNA follows: TGTGCCGCGGGGAACACTGAAGCTTTCTTT. The chain has TRBV2 and TRBJ1-1; D remains ambiguous. Germline loops: CDR1 SNHLY, CDR2 FYNNEI. With 11 bases removed from V and 1 base from J, the gap between germline ends came to 5 bases. This CDR3 comprises 10 residues.

The chain recombines TRBV5-1 with TRBJ1-4; TRBD1 agrees at 7 bases. Losses at the gene ends were 5 bases for V and 3 bases for J; bases not matched to a gene: 7. From germline, CDR1 is SGHRS and CDR2 YFSETQ. The CDR3 is made up of 15 amino acids. DNA for the CDR3: TGCGCCAGCAGAAGCTTGGGACAGTCTAATGAAAAACTGTTTTTT. The encoded protein is CASRSLGQSNEKLFF. Together with reference TRBV5-1 and TRBJ1-4, the CDR3 gives the full variable domain: KAGVTQTPRYLIKTRGQQVTLSCSPISGHRSVSWYQQTPGQGLQFLFEYFSETQRNKGNFPGRFSGRQFSNSRSEMNVSTLELGDSALYLCASRSLGQSNEKLFFGSGTQLSVL.

There are a few counts of this clone. The V and J genes are TRBV2 and TRBJ1-4; D is ambiguous. CDR1 is SNHLY and CDR2 is FYNNEI in the germline V gene. This CDR3 has 15 amino acids. The germline V and J ends were trimmed by 6 bases and 0 bases, with 11 bases remaining between them. This chain's CDR3 is CASRSEGATNEKLFF. The DNA for the CDR3 is TGTGCCAGCAGGAGTGAGGGTGCAACTAATGAAAAACTGTTTTTT.

V usage is TRBV10-3 and J usage is TRBJ2-2; the D is unclear. Germline CDR1 reads ENHRY; CDR2 reads SYGVKD. The CDR3 extends over 15 amino acids. Trimming pared 8 bases from V and 0 bases from J, leaving 13 bases between. The CDR3 coding sequence is TGTGCCATCCGGCCCCAGTACGCGAACACCGGGGAGCTGTTTTTT. This gives the protein CAIRPQYANTGELFF.

The chain recombines TRBV2 with TRBJ2-7; TRBD1 or TRBD2 may be the D gene (5 bases each). With 6 bases removed from V and 4 bases from J, the gap between germline ends came to 19 bases. The CDR3 has 15 residues. Per germline, CDR1 SNHLY and CDR2 FYNNEI. Here the CDR3 DNA reads TGTGCCAGCAGCGCGTCCGGGACCCTGGGTTACGAGCAGTACTTC. Its translation: CASSASGTLGYEQYF.

The V gene is TRBV30, the J gene TRBJ1-6; D unclear. This CDR3 region has 13 residues. Trimming pared 2 bases from V and 4 bases from J, leaving 6 bases between. Germline values: CDR1 GTSNPN, CDR2 SVGIG (reference sequence). For the CDR3, the DNA is TGTGCCTGGAGTTTGCAGTATAATTCACCCCTCCACTTT. Encoded protein: CAWSLQYNSPLHF. Using reference TRBV30 and TRBJ1-6 for the parts outside the CDR3, the full variable domain is SQTIHQWPATLVQPVGSPLSLECTVEGTSNPNLYWYRQAAGRGLQLLFYSVGIGQISSEVPQNLSASRPQDRQFILSSKKLLLSDSGFYLCAWSLQYNSPLHFGNGTRLTVT.

This clone was seen only once. The CDR3 spells CASNQGGFAEAFF. The CDR3 nucleotides read TGTGCCAGCAACCAGGGAGGCTTCGCTGAAGCTTTCTTT. The chain carries TRBV25-1 and TRBJ1-1; D perhaps matches TRBD1 (5 bases). The CDR3 length is 13 residues. CDR1 is MGHDK and CDR2 is SYGVNS in the germline V gene. With 7 bases removed from V and 6 bases from J, the gap between germline ends came to 15 bases.